These 2 T cell receptor beta chains came from one sample sequenced in a study of low-dose radiotherapy and immunotherapy resistance in tumors. Sample time point: after trial treatment. Treatment denoted: LDRT plus nivolumab, ipilimumab, low-dose cyclophosphamide and aspirin (RACIN trial). Both TCRalpha and TCRbeta chains were reverse transcribed with V-gene-specific primers. TCR amplification involved 20 to 25 PCR cycles with a constant-region primer and V-primer adapter. TCRdb processed the reads anew with MiXCR; each CDR3 protein has one entry. The table includes roughly 100,000 distinct CDR3 sequences, 20% to 25% detected once. Sequenced material: PBMCs, taken after low-dose radiotherapy plus immunotherapy. Receptor source: a female donor with ovarian cancer.

The sample holds many counts of this clonotype. Mismatch with germline at one junction end may stem from a read error. The V gene is TRBV5-3, the J gene TRBJ2-1, with 10 bases that match TRBD2. TRBV5-3 is labeled an ORF, and its function is uncertain. The CDR3 spans 15 residues. CDR3 region: CASSFLAGAYNEQFF. CDR3 bases: TGTGCCAGCAGCTTCCTAGCGGGAGCCTACAATGAGCAGTTCTTC.

This clonotype was observed many times. The rearrangement uses TRBV2 and TRBJ2-3; D is uncertain. V was clipped by 4 bases and J by 7 bases, with 6 bases between them. The CDR3 runs to 11 residues. Germline V gene data show CDR1 as SNHLY and CDR2 as FYNNEI. The CDR3 is CASSAYYTQYF. CDR3 sequence (DNA): TGTGCCAGCAGTGCGTACTATACGCAGTATTTT. The full variable domain, completed using reference TRBV2 and TRBJ2-3, is EPEVTQTPSHQVTQMGQEVILRCVPISNHLYFYWYRQILGQKVEFLVSFYNNEISEKSEIFDDQFSVERPDGSNFTLKIRSTKLEDSAMYFCASSAYYTQYFGPGTRLTVL.